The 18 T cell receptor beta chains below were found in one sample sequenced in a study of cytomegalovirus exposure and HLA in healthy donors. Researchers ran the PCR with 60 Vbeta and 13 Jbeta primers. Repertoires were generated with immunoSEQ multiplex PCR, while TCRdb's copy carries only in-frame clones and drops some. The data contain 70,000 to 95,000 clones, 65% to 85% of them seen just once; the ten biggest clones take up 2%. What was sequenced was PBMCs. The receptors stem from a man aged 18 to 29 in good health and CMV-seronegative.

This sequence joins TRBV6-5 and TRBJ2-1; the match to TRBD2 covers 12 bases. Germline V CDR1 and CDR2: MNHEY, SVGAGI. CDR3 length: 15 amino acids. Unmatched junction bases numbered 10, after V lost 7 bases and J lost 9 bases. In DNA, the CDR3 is TGTGCCAGCACCGTCGCTAGCGGGGGGGCAAGTGAGCAGTTCTTC. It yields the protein CASTVASGGASEQFF.

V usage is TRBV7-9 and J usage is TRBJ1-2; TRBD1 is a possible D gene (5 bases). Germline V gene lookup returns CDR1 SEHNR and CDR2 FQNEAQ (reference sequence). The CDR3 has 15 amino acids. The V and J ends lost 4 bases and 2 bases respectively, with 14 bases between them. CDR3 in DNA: TGTGCCAGCAGCTCGAACAGGAAGGGGAACTATGGCTACACCTTC. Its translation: CASSSNRKGNYGYTF.

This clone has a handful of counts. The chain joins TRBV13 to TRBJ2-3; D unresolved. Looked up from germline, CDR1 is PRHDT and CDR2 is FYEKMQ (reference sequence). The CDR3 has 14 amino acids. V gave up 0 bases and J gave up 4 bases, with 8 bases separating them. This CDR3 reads CASSLGRQADTQYF. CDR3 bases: TGTGCCAGCAGCTTAGGGCGGCAAGCAGATACGCAGTATTTT.

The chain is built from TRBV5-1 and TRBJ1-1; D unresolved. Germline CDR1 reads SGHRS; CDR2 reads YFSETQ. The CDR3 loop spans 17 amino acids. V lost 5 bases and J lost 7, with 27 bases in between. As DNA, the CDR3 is TGCGCCAGCAGTCCTACCGGTCCAGGCTCCGACGGTGGTGAAGCTTTCTTT. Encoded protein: CASSPTGPGSDGGEAFF. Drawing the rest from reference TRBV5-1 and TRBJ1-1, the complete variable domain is KAGVTQTPRYLIKTRGQQVTLSCSPISGHRSVSWYQQTPGQGLQFLFEYFSETQRNKGNFPGRFSGRQFSNSRSEMNVSTLELGDSALYLCASSPTGPGSDGGEAFFGQGTRLTVV.

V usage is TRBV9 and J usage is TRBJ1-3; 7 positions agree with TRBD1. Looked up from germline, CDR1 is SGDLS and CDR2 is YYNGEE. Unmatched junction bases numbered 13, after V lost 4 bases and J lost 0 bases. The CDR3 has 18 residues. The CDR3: CASSTPRGAGRSGNTIYF. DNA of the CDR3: TGTGCCAGCAGCACCCCCAGGGGGGCAGGCCGCTCTGGAAACACCATATATTTT.

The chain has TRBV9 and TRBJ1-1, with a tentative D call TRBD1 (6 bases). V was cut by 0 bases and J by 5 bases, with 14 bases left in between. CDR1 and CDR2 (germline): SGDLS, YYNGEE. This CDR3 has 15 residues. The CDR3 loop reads CASSVERAGETEAFF. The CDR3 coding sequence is TGTGCCAGCAGCGTAGAGAGGGCAGGGGAAACTGAAGCTTTCTTT.

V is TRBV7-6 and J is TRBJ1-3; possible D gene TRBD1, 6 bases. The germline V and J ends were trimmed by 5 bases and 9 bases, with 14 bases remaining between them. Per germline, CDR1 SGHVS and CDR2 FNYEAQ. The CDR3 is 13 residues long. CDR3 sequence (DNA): TGTGCCAGCAGCGATTACAGGGATACCACCATATATTTT. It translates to CASSDYRDTTIYF.

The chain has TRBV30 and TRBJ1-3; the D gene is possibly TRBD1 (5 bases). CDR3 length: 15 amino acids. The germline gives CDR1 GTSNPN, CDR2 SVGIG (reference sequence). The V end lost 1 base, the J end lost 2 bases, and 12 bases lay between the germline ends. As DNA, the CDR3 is TGTGCCTGGAGTGGTGGCGGGGGACCTGGAAACACCATATATTTT. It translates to CAWSGGGGPGNTIYF.

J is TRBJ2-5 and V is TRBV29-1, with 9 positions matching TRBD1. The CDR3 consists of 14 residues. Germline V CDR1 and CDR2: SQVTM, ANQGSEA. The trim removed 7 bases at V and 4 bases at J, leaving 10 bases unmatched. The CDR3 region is CSGRIPGQGETQYF. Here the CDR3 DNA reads TGCAGCGGGAGAATTCCGGGACAGGGAGAGACCCAGTACTTC.

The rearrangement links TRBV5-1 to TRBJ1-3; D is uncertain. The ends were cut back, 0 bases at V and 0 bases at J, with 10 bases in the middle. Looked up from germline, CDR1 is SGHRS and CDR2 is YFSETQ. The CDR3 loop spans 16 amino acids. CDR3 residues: CASSLGGGGSGNTIYF. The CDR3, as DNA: TGCGCCAGCAGCTTGGGGGGAGGAGGCTCTGGAAACACCATATATTTT.

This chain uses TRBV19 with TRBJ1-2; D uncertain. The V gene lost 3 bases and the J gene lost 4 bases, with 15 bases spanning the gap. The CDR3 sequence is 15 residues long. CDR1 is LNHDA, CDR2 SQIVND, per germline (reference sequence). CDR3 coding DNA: TGTGCCAGTAGTATGCGGGCCACAAGTAGCTATGGCTACACCTTC. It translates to CASSMRATSSYGYTF. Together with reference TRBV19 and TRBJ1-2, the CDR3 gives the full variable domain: DGGITQSPKYLFRKEGQNVTLSCEQNLNHDAMYWYRQDPGQGLRLIYYSQIVNDFQKGDIAEGYSVSREKKESFPLTVTSAQKNPTAFYLCASSMRATSSYGYTFGSGTRLTVV.

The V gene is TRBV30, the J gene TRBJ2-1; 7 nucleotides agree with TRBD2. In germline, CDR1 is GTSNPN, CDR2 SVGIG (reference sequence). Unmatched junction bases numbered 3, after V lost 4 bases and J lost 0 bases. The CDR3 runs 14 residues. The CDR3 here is CAWMPGGSYNEQFF. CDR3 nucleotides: TGTGCCTGGATGCCGGGGGGCTCCTACAATGAGCAGTTCTTC.

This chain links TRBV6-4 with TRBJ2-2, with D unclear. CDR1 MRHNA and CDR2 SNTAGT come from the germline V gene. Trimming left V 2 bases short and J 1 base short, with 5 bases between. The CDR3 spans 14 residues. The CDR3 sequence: CASSDRLNTGELFF. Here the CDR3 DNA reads TGTGCCAGCAGTGACCGACTGAACACCGGGGAGCTGTTTTTT.

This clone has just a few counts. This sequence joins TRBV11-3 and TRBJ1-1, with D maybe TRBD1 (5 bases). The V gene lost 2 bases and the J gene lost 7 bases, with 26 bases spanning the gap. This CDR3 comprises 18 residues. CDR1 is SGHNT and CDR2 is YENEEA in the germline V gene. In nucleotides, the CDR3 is TGTGCCAGCAGCTTACAAGCGAAAGCAGGGTATCCTATCCGTGAAGCTTTCTTT. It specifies CASSLQAKAGYPIREAFF.

DNA of the CDR3: TGTGCCTCCGGAGGGCGGGGGAGTTGGTACAATGAGCAGTTCTTC. Translation gives CASGGRGSWYNEQFF. The rearrangement uses TRBV30 and TRBJ2-1, with 7 nucleotides matching TRBD2. The CDR3 runs to 15 residues. V lost 7 bases to trimming and J lost 4 bases; unmatched junction nucleotides: 13. From germline, CDR1 is GTSNPN and CDR2 SVGIG (reference sequence).

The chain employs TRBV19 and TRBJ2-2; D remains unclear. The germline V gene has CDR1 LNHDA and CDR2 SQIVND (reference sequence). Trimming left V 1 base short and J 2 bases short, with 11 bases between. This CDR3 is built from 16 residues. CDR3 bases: TGTGCCAGTAGTATAGGTCAACAGAGAAACACCGGGGAGCTGTTTTTT. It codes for CASSIGQQRNTGELFF.

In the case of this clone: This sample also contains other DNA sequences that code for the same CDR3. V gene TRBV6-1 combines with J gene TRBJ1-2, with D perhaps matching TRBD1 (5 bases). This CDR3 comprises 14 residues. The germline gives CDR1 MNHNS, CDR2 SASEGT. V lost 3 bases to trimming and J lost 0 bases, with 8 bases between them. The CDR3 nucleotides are TGTGCCAGCAGTGAGGGGGGATCTAACTATGGCTACACCTTC. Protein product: CASSEGGSNYGYTF.

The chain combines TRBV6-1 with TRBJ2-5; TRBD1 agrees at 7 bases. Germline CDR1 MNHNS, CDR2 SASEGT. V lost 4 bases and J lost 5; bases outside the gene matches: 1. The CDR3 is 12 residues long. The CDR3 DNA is TGTGCCAGCAGTGTACAGGGGGAGACCCAGTACTTC. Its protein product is CASSVQGETQYF.